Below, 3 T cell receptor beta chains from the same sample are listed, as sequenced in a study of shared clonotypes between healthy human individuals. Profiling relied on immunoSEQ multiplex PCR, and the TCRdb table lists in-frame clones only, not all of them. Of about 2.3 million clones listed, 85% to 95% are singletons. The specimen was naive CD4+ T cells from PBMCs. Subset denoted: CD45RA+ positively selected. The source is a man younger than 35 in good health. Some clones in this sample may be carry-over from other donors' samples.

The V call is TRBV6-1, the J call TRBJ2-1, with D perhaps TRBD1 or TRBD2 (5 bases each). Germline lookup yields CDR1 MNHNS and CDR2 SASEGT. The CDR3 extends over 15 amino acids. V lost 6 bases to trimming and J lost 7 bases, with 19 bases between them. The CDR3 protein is CASSEGTRGGNEQFF. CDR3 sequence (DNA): TGTGCCAGCAGCGAGGGGACGAGGGGTGGTAATGAGCAGTTCTTC.

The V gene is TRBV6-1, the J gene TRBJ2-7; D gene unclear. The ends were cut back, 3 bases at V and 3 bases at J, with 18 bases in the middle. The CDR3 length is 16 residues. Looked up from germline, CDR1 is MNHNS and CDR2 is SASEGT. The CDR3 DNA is TGTGCCAGCAGTGACCCCCGGTGGGCAACCCGCTACGAGCAGTACTTC. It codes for CASSDPRWATRYEQYF.

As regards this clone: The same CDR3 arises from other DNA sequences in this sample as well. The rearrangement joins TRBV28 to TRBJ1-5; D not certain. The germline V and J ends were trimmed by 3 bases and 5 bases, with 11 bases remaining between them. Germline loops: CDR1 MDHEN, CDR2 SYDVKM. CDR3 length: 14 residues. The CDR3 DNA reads TGTGCCAGCAGTTTCGGGCAGGCATATCAGCCCCAGCATTTT. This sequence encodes CASSFGQAYQPQHF.